These 14 T cell receptor beta chains were all obtained from the same sample, sequenced in a study of blood T cell repertoires in COVID-19. Produced via immunoSEQ multiplex PCR; TCRdb's table is partial and in-frame only. The top ten clones hold under 9.5% of a sample with about 180,000 clones, 65% to 90% of them seen once. Material: peripheral blood. These TCRs come from a man aged 45 to 65 with active or convalescent COVID-19.

Turning to this clone: One end of the junction varies from germline; a read error may be responsible. The CDR3 coding sequence is TGCGCCAGCGCATGGGGACACTCGAACACTGAAACTTTCTTT. This gives the protein CASAWGHSNTETFF. This chain links TRBV5-1 with TRBJ1-1; possible D gene TRBD1, 6 bases. CDR1 is SGHRS, CDR2 YFSETQ, per germline. CDR3 size: 14 residues.

The V gene is TRBV11-2, the J gene TRBJ2-1, with TRBD2 matching 12 bases. The germline gives CDR1 SGHAT, CDR2 FQNNGV. The CDR3 runs 16 residues. V gave up 2 bases and J gave up 4 bases; unmatched junction bases: 3. CDR3 sequence: CASSLSGLAGYNEQFF. The CDR3 DNA is TGTGCCAGCAGCTTATCCGGACTAGCGGGATACAATGAGCAGTTCTTC.

V usage is TRBV6-1 and J usage is TRBJ2-3; D is possibly TRBD1 (6 bases). Germline V gene lookup returns CDR1 MNHNS and CDR2 SASEGT. This CDR3 comprises 20 residues. The V and J ends lost 1 base and 2 bases respectively, with 25 bases between them. This chain's CDR3 is CASSEVSDRNGFGATDTQYF. For the CDR3, the DNA is TGTGCCAGCAGTGAAGTGTCCGACAGGAACGGCTTCGGGGCCACAGATACGCAGTATTTT.

A single count supports this clone. V usage is TRBV13 and J usage is TRBJ2-7; D remains unclear. The germline V and J ends were trimmed by 1 base and 5 bases, with 9 bases remaining between them. The germline CDR1 and CDR2 sequences are PRHDT and FYEKMQ (reference sequence). The CDR3 extends over 13 amino acids. The CDR3 bases are TGTGCCAGCAGCTTAGACGCGAGAAACGAGCAGTACTTC. Its protein is CASSLDARNEQYF.

The gene calls are TRBV5-6 and TRBJ2-7; maybe TRBD2 (7 bases). Trimming took 1 base from V and 4 from J, leaving 12 bases between them. Germline-derived CDR1 and CDR2 are SGHDT and YYEEEE. The CDR3 loop spans 14 amino acids. The CDR3 DNA reads as TGTGCCAGCAGCTTGTGGGGGGGCAATTACGAGCAGTACTTC. It translates to CASSLWGGNYEQYF.

The V call is TRBV5-1, the J call TRBJ2-5, with D perhaps matching TRBD1 (5 bases). Germline values: CDR1 SGHRS, CDR2 YFSETQ. Trimming took 1 base from V and 2 from J, leaving 9 bases between them. The CDR3 has 14 amino acids. CDR3 loop: CASSLSRAQETQYF. Here the CDR3 DNA reads TGCGCCAGCAGCTTGTCCAGGGCTCAAGAGACCCAGTACTTC. The full variable domain, with the rest looked up from reference TRBV5-1 and TRBJ2-5, is KAGVTQTPRYLIKTRGQQVTLSCSPISGHRSVSWYQQTPGQGLQFLFEYFSETQRNKGNFPGRFSGRQFSNSRSEMNVSTLELGDSALYLCASSLSRAQETQYFGPGTRLLVL.

V usage is TRBV19 and J usage is TRBJ1-1; D possibly corresponds to TRBD1 (6 bases). CDR3 length: 15 residues. V shed 6 bases and J shed 0 bases, with 14 bases lying between them. Germline loops: CDR1 LNHDA, CDR2 SQIVND (reference sequence). CDR3 amino acids: CASSRTGTMNTEAFF. In DNA form, the CDR3 reads TGTGCCAGTAGCCGAACCGGGACAATGAACACTGAAGCTTTCTTT.

The chain uses TRBV30 and TRBJ1-6, with 7 bases lining up with TRBD1. Losses at the gene ends were 4 bases for V and 8 bases for J; bases not matched to a gene: 11. Germline V gene sequence: CDR1 GTSNPN, CDR2 SVGIG (reference sequence). This CDR3 has 15 amino acids. CDR3 nucleotides: TGTGCCTGGACGGGACAGCGATTATTTGATTCACCCCTCCACTTT. This sequence encodes CAWTGQRLFDSPLHF.

A single count supports this clone. V and J are TRBV30 and TRBJ2-5, with 10 bases matching TRBD1. Germline assignment: CDR1 GTSNPN and CDR2 SVGIG (reference sequence). V shed 4 bases, J shed 2 bases, and the junction held 7 bases outside the gene matches. The CDR3 totals 15 residues. CDR3 loop: CAWTYGTGVQETQYF. CDR3 in DNA: TGTGCCTGGACCTACGGGACAGGGGTACAAGAGACCCAGTACTTC.

The V call is TRBV28, the J call TRBJ2-2, with 15 bases fitting TRBD2. After removal of 1 base from V and 4 bases from J, the junction contained 7 bases not matched to a gene. Germline V gene lookup returns CDR1 MDHEN and CDR2 SYDVKM. The length of the CDR3 is 19 residues. CDR3 nucleotides: TGTGCCAGCAGTTTATCCGGGACTAGCGGGAGGAGGGGCACCGGGGAGCTGTTTTTT. Translation gives CASSLSGTSGRRGTGELFF.

The chain uses TRBV5-1 and TRBJ2-1; possible D gene TRBD1, 6 bases. Germline V lookup: CDR1 SGHRS, CDR2 YFSETQ. V gave up 4 bases and J gave up 9 bases, with 8 bases separating them. The CDR3 totals 11 residues. Written as DNA, the CDR3 is TGCGCCAGCAGCCGAGGGGGTGAGCAGTTCTTC. It is translated as CASSRGGEQFF.

The chain links TRBV19 to TRBJ1-4, with D maybe TRBD1 (6 bases). Germline CDR1 reads LNHDA; CDR2 reads SQIVND (reference sequence). The CDR3 covers 13 residues. The V end was cut by 4 bases, the J end by 10 bases, with 13 bases between. In DNA, the CDR3 is TGTGCCAGTAGTAAGGGCCAGGGGTTAAAACTGTTTTTT. It specifies CASSKGQGLKLFF.

The chain has TRBV15 and TRBJ2-7; D might be TRBD2 (5 bases). The CDR3 is 13 residues long. The germline V gene has CDR1 LNHNV and CDR2 YYDKDF (reference sequence). The V end was cut by 1 base, the J end by 3 bases, with 7 bases between. The CDR3 sequence: CATSRGRDYEQYF. The CDR3, as DNA: TGTGCCACCAGCAGAGGTCGGGACTACGAGCAGTACTTC.

The V gene is TRBV7-6, the J gene TRBJ1-4, with 8 bases identical to TRBD1. This CDR3 has 15 residues. Germline V gives CDR1 SGHVS, CDR2 FNYEAQ. The V and J ends lost 3 bases and 5 bases, in that order; junction bases with no gene match: 5. The CDR3 DNA follows: TGTGCCAGCAGCTTCTTGGACAGGGAGAATGAAAAACTGTTTTTT. It specifies CASSFLDRENEKLFF.